A single sample is the source of the 7 T cell receptor beta chains below, sequenced in a study of T cells after yellow fever vaccination. TCRdb used MiXCR to reprocess the 5' RACE reads, holding one entry per CDR3 protein. The sample has a few hundred thousand distinct CDR3 sequences; about a sixth are singletons. The sample here was PBMCs, taken around 5 days after the first yellow fever vaccination. These receptors all come from a man between 18 and 29 years old who received the YFV17D yellow fever vaccine.

The chain is built from TRBV5-4 and TRBJ2-1; 11 nucleotides match TRBD2. The trim removed 5 bases at V and 5 bases at J, leaving 3 bases unmatched. This CDR3 spans 14 amino acids. CDR1 is SGHNT, CDR2 YYREEE, per germline (reference sequence). DNA for the CDR3: TGTGCCAGCAGGATAGCGGGGGGGGACAATGAGCAGTTCTTC. This encodes CASRIAGGDNEQFF.

The chain couples TRBV5-1 to TRBJ2-3; tentatively, D is TRBD1 or TRBD2 (5 bases each). The ends were cut back, 4 bases at V and 7 bases at J, with 13 bases in the middle. In germline, CDR1 is SGHRS, CDR2 YFSETQ. CDR3 size: 13 residues. In DNA, the CDR3 is TGCGCCAGCAGCCCGGGGCAGGGTTATACGCAGTATTTT. Translated, it gives CASSPGQGYTQYF.

The sample holds a few counts of this clonotype. The rearrangement uses TRBV7-6 and TRBJ2-3, with 8 bases aligning to TRBD1. Looked up from germline, CDR1 is SGHVS and CDR2 is FNYEAQ. The length of the CDR3 is 15 residues. J lost 2 bases, V lost 5 bases, and 6 bases had no gene match. The CDR3 DNA sequence: TGTGCCAGCAGCCAACGGGACAGGCACACAGATACGCAGTATTTT. Its protein product is CASSQRDRHTDTQYF.

The CDR3 DNA is TGCAGTGCTACCGTCGGACCGGACCTATACAATGAGCAGTTCTTC. It codes for CSATVGPDLYNEQFF. V usage is TRBV20-1 and J usage is TRBJ2-1, with D unclear. The CDR3 sequence is 15 residues long. V dropped 4 bases and J dropped 4 bases, with 17 bases sitting between them. Per the germline V gene, CDR1 is DFQATT and CDR2 is SNEGSKA (reference sequence).

The chain uses TRBV7-2 and TRBJ2-3, with 9 bases that match TRBD1. J was trimmed by 6 bases and V by 4 bases; bases with no gene match: 5. The CDR3 runs to 14 residues. The V gene's germline CDR1 is SGHTA and CDR2 FQGNSA. As DNA, the CDR3 is TGTGCCAGCAGCTCAGGACAGGGGTGGGATACGCAGTATTTT. Protein sequence: CASSSGQGWDTQYF.

This clonotype has a count of ten or more. The chain is built from TRBV9 and TRBJ2-1; D remains ambiguous. Trimming shortened V by 0 bases and J by 8 bases, and 12 bases separated the two germline ends. Per germline, CDR1 SGDLS and CDR2 YYNGEE. The CDR3 sequence is 14 residues long. The CDR3 DNA sequence: TGTGCCAGCAGCGTAGCATGGATCTGGGATGAGCAGTTCTTC. This gives the protein CASSVAWIWDEQFF.

This chain links TRBV12-5 with TRBJ2-1; D is perhaps TRBD2 (7 bases). Germline V gene sequence: CDR1 LGHNT, CDR2 FRNRAP. The CDR3 consists of 14 residues. The V end lost 7 bases, the J end lost 8 bases, and 18 bases lay between the germline ends. Here the CDR3 reads CASAPSGGKDEQFF. CDR3 DNA sequence: TGTGCTAGTGCCCCCTCGGGGGGCAAGGATGAGCAGTTCTTC. Variable domain in full (rest from reference TRBV12-5 and TRBJ2-1): DARVTQTPRHKVTEMGQEVTMRCQPILGHNTVFWYRQTMMQGLELLAYFRNRAPLDDSGMPKDRFSAEMPDATLATLKIQPSEPRDSAVYFCASAPSGGKDEQFFGPGTRLTVL.